This T cell receptor (beta chain) originates from a study of CD8 T cells in ankylosing spondylitis. General observations from the study: Characteristic of ankylosing spondylitis blood, it appeared, was a TCR beta motif comprising about eight highly homologous variants. Clones tied to disease were said to be significantly enriched in matched ankylosing spondylitis synovial fluid. Past studies reported some motif variants in reactive arthritis synovial fluid and blood.

TCRdb reprocessed the 5' RACE reads with MiXCR, giving one entry per CDR3 protein. The repertoire holds hundreds of thousands of distinct CDR3 sequences, with around 19% as singletons. This clonotype was recorded a few times. Its specificity is unknown. V dropped 4 bases and J dropped 5 bases, with 18 bases sitting between them. The CDR3 length is 15 residues. Germline values: CDR1 SGDLS, CDR2 YYNGEE. V gene TRBV9 combines with J gene TRBJ1-2, with D possibly matching TRBD1 (6 bases). The source is a male donor with ankylosing spondylitis or in good health (not recorded which). The sequencing sample was made of blood, either unsorted or a sorted T cell fraction (not recorded which). The CDR3, as DNA: TGTGCCAGCAGCCCAGATCGGGGGGCGAAATATGGCTACACCTTC. The encoded protein is CASSPDRGAKYGYTF.